Presented here are 22 T cell receptor beta chains from one specimen sequenced in a study of tumor-infiltrating lymphocytes in primary liver carcinoma. The tissue used was unsorted bulk material of 20-30 mg. RNA and DNA were co-extracted from it with the AllPrep DNA/RNA mini kit. A primer matching the constant region was used to make TCR beta cDNA from around 550 ng of total RNA. For TCR beta, libraries were produced by three nested multiplex PCR rounds using slightly modified ARM-PCR. Researchers ran the first two PCR rounds for roughly 11 cycles each with TRBV1-TRBV30 forward primers and a C-beta reverse primer. TCRdb analysed the multiplex PCR reads with MiXCR anew, one entry per CDR3 protein. The sample yields approximately 100,000 distinct CDR3 sequences, around two thirds seen once. The sample was liver tumor tissue from sampling region 2. Specified subset: tumor region T2, inferior pole. The receptor set was obtained from a woman in her sixties or seventies with primary liver carcinoma and hepatitis B virus infection.

Remarks on this clonotype: A junction end diverges from the germline sequence, so it may reflect a read error. This sequence joins TRBV28 and TRBJ2-7; 7 positions match TRBD1. The germline V gene has CDR1 MDHEN and CDR2 SYDVKM. This CDR3 has 18 amino acids. This CDR3 reads CASSPQMRGRTGSYEQYF. The CDR3 DNA reads TGTGCCAGCAGCCCTCAGATGAGGGGGCGGACAGGCTCCTACGAGCAATACTTC.

This clonotype was observed once. The CDR3 does not end in the conserved phenylalanine or tryptophan, so this is likely a read error. The chain employs TRBV29-1 and TRBJ2-7, with 9 bases lining up with TRBD2. This CDR3 has 13 amino acids. From germline, CDR1 is SQVTM and CDR2 ANQGSEA. The CDR3 sequence: CIVGGTSSDEQYL. The CDR3 DNA reads TGCATCGTGGGGGGGACTAGCAGTGACGAGCAGTACCTC.

Concerning this clonotype: This clone may be a read error of a much larger clone one base away. The chain links TRBV29-1 to TRBJ2-7; TRBD2 aligns across 11 bases. The germline V gene encodes CDR1 SQVTM and CDR2 ANQGSEA. CDR3 length: 13 residues. Here the CDR3 reads CGVETSGSHEQYF. CDR3 in DNA: TGCGGCGTTGAAACTAGCGGGAGCCACGAGCAGTACTTC.

This clonotype turned up a few times. The rearrangement uses TRBV28 and TRBJ2-6; D unresolved. Deletions cut 3 bases from V and 2 bases from J, with 5 bases between. The CDR3 loop spans 14 amino acids. Germline CDR1 MDHEN, CDR2 SYDVKM. The CDR3 sequence: CASSFHTGANVLTF. DNA for the CDR3: TGTGCCAGCAGTTTTCACACTGGGGCCAACGTCCTGACTTTC.

Regarding this clonotype: The junction departs from germline at one end; a sequencing error may be responsible. This chain connects TRBV5-1 to TRBJ2-5, with TRBD1 matching 9 bases. The CDR3 is made up of 14 amino acids. Germline lookup yields CDR1 SGHRS and CDR2 YFSETQ. The CDR3 coding sequence is TGCGCCAGCAGCGTGAATACAGGGGGCGAGATCCAGTACTTC. Protein sequence: CASSVNTGGEIQYF.

Of note for this clonotype: Compared with germline, one end of the junction differs, possibly owing to a read error. V usage is TRBV12-3 or TRBV12-4 and J usage is TRBJ1-5; TRBD1 is a possible D gene (6 bases). This CDR3 comprises 17 residues. In DNA, the CDR3 is TGTGCCAGCAGTCTTGGCACAGGGCAGGGAAGCAATCGGCCCCAGCATTTT. This gives the protein CASSLGTGQGSNRPQHF.

This clonotype was recorded a few times. This sequence joins TRBV28 and TRBJ2-2; tentative D call: TRBD2 (6 bases). The CDR3 has 15 residues. V was cut by 2 bases and J by 6 bases, with 13 bases left in between. Germline V CDR1 and CDR2: MDHEN, SYDVKM. The CDR3 sequence is CASSLTGGSAGELFF. Written as DNA, the CDR3 is TGTGCCAGCAGTTTAACCGGGGGTAGCGCCGGGGAGCTGTTTTTT.

Comments on this clonotype: This sequence may be a read error, since a much larger clone differs from it by one base. This chain links TRBV7-9 with TRBJ2-7; either TRBD1 or TRBD2 may supply D (5 bases each). The CDR3 has 14 residues. Trimming took off 4 bases at V and 4 bases at J, with 14 bases between the two ends. Germline assignment: CDR1 SEHNR and CDR2 FQNEAQ (reference sequence). CDR3 region: CASSSTGAAYEQYF. The CDR3 nucleotides read TGTGCCAGCAGCTCTACCGGGGCAGCTTACGAGCAGTACTTC.

The chain uses TRBV10-3 and TRBJ2-2; tentative D call: TRBD1 (5 bases). Germline V CDR1 and CDR2: ENHRY, SYGVKD. The CDR3 contains 13 residues. V lost 0 bases and J lost 10, with 9 bases in between. CDR3 sequence: CAISESRGPELFF. CDR3 nucleotide sequence: TGTGCCATCAGTGAGTCAAGGGGTCCGGAGCTGTTTTTT.

For this clonotype: The CDR3 end shows no conserved phenylalanine or tryptophan, and so a read error is likely. The J gene is TRBJ2-7, the V gene TRBV11-2; TRBD2 matches 7 bases. The germline V gene has CDR1 SGHAT and CDR2 FQNNGV. This CDR3 region has 15 residues. V gave up 0 bases and J gave up 9 bases; unmatched junction bases: 11. CDR3 loop: CASSLERGGLAMQYS. CDR3 nucleotides: TGTGCCAGCAGCTTAGAGAGGGGAGGGCTAGCGATGCAGTACTCC.

In its sample, this clonotype ranks as medium-sized. V gene TRBV11-2 combines with J gene TRBJ1-4, with TRBD1 identical over 8 bases. Germline assignment: CDR1 SGHAT and CDR2 FQNNGV. V was clipped by 1 base and J by 7 bases; unmatched bases: 8. The length of the CDR3 is 16 residues. The CDR3 sequence: CASSLAPTGGSEKLFF. For the CDR3, the DNA is TGTGCCAGCAGCTTAGCCCCTACAGGGGGAAGTGAAAAACTGTTTTTT. Variable domain in full (rest from reference TRBV11-2 and TRBJ1-4): EAGVAQSPRYKIIEKRQSVAFWCNPISGHATLYWYQQILGQGPKLLIQFQNNGVVDDSQLPKDRFSAERLKGVDSTLKIQPAKLEDSAVYLCASSLAPTGGSEKLFFGSGTQLSVL.

Turning to this clonotype: This sequence may be a read error, since a much larger clone differs from it by one base. CDR3: CASSRDRGTGELLF. CDR3 nucleotides: TGTGCCAGCAGCCGGGACAGGGGGACCGGGGAGCTGCTTTTT. V usage is TRBV14 and J usage is TRBJ2-2; TRBD1 matches 11 bases. The CDR3 sequence is 14 residues long. CDR1 SGHDN and CDR2 FVKESK come from the germline V gene.

This clonotype has ten or more counts. V is TRBV6-1 and J is TRBJ2-2; 11 bases match TRBD1. The CDR3 has 16 amino acids. Germline V lookup: CDR1 MNHNS, CDR2 SASEGT. The junction had 7 bases not matched to a gene; V was cut back by 4 bases and J by 6 bases. CDR3 sequence reads: CASSAPGQGGSGELFF. For the CDR3, the DNA is TGTGCCAGCAGTGCCCCGGGACAGGGGGGCTCCGGGGAGCTGTTTTTT.

The CDR3: CASTKPSRSHYEQYF. In DNA, the CDR3 is TGTGCCAGCACCAAACCTAGCAGGAGCCACTACGAGCAGTACTTC. The J gene is TRBJ2-7, the V gene TRBV7-9, with a tentative D call TRBD2 (5 bases). Trimming cost V 7 bases and J 3 bases, with 19 bases left between them. The CDR3 spans 15 residues. Germline loops: CDR1 SEHNR, CDR2 FQNEAQ (reference sequence).

This chain links TRBV10-3 with TRBJ2-3; 14 bases are a match to TRBD2. Germline CDR1 is ENHRY and CDR2 is SYGVKD. V dropped 10 bases and J dropped 2; count of bases not matched to a gene: 14. The CDR3 contains 18 residues. The CDR3 DNA reads as TGTGCCAATACCGGGACTAGCGGGAGCGGTATTAACACAGATACGCAGTATTTT. Protein sequence: CANTGTSGSGINTDTQYF.

In this sample, this clonotype turned up a few times. As DNA, the CDR3 is TGTGCCAGCAGTAACAGGGGGCATCCGCATTTT. This encodes CASSNRGHPHF. The chain uses TRBV28 and TRBJ1-5; 9 bases map to TRBD1. CDR1 MDHEN and CDR2 SYDVKM come from the germline V gene. The CDR3 sequence is 11 residues long. V lost 5 bases and J lost 15; bases outside the gene matches: 5.

A word on this clonotype: One base away lies a much larger clone, so this may be a sequencing read error. The CDR3 reads CASSEGEGGIYNEQFF. The DNA for the CDR3 is TGTGCCAGCAGTGAGGGCGAGGGGGGTATATACAATGAGCAGTTCTTC. The J gene is TRBJ2-1, the V gene TRBV6-4; either TRBD1 or TRBD2 may supply D (6 bases each). The CDR3 sequence is 16 residues long. Trimming left V 3 bases short and J 4 bases short, with 16 bases between. Germline V gene sequence: CDR1 MRHNA, CDR2 SNTAGT.

Remarks on this clonotype: Mismatch with germline at one junction end may stem from a read error. The chain recombines TRBV12-3 or TRBV12-4 with TRBJ2-1; the D gene is possibly TRBD2 (6 bases). The CDR3 length is 15 residues. CDR3 in DNA: TGTGCCAGCAATTTGGCCCTAGCGACAGTCAATGAGAAGTTCTTC. Protein product: CASNLALATVNEKFF.

This clonotype was counted once. The conserved phenylalanine or tryptophan normally closing the CDR3 is absent here, so this likely arose from a read error. No DNA is shown, since the ends of the CDR3 on it are uncertain; the CDR3 is the one TCRdb lists. The gene calls are TRBV11-2 and TRBJ2-7; the table's TRBD1 call for D was not verified on the DNA. The CDR3 comprises 10 residues, both ends counted. Per germline, CDR1 SGHAT and CDR2 FQNNGV. CDR3 in amino acids: CAGNLWVRYI.

To note about this clonotype: A much larger clone differs by one base, so this may be a read error. This chain links TRBV7-8 with TRBJ2-7; D is possibly TRBD2 (6 bases). V lost 2 bases to trimming and J lost 0 bases, with 8 bases between them. Germline-derived CDR1 and CDR2 are SGHVS and FQNEAQ. The CDR3 has 14 residues. CDR3 DNA sequence: TGTGCCAGCAGCTTAAGGCGGGGCTCCTACGAGCAGTACTTC. Protein sequence: CASSLRRGSYEQYF.

The chain uses TRBV11-2 and TRBJ2-3, with TRBD2 identical over 7 bases. The germline V gene encodes CDR1 SGHAT and CDR2 FQNNGV. The CDR3 length is 17 residues. J was trimmed by 1 base and V by 6 bases; bases with no gene match: 13. The CDR3 spells CASSYMAGAGGTDTQYF. The CDR3, as DNA: TGTGCCAGCAGTTATATGGCTGGGGCGGGAGGCACAGATACGCAGTATTTT.

This clonotype was observed many times. The chain uses TRBV5-6 and TRBJ2-3; 7 bases align to TRBD2. This CDR3 is 16 amino acids long. CDR1 is SGHDT and CDR2 is YYEEEE in the germline V gene. Trimming took 0 bases from V and 1 from J; bases not matched to a gene: 5. CDR3 DNA sequence: TGTGCCAGCAGCTTGGTTGCGGGAGCCCGCACAGATACGCAGTATTTT. Amino acid sequence: CASSLVAGARTDTQYF.